This note documents a single T cell receptor beta chain sequence. Unique molecular identifiers were incorporated during preparation of the TCRbeta library. TCRdb redid the calling of the PCR reads with MiXCR, one entry per CDR3 protein. Among 360,000 or so distinct CDR3 sequences listed, roughly 20% were seen once. V was trimmed by 4 bases and J by 0 bases, leaving 8 bases between them. Germline CDR1 reads SGHRS; CDR2 reads YFSETQ. This CDR3 is 13 amino acids long. The record originates from a study of T-cell reconstitution after alpha-beta-depleted transplantation in children. The rearrangement links TRBV5-1 to TRBJ2-7, with TRBD1 as a possible D gene (5 bases). Sequencing was performed on PBMCs from the stem cell graft donor, taken from the stem cell graft. This TCR derives from a human donor who donated a stem cell graft to a child with acute myeloid leukemia. This chain's CDR3 is CASSTDISYEQYF. CDR3 in DNA: TGCGCCAGCAGCACGGACATCTCCTACGAGCAGTACTTC. The variable domain in full, with the rest retrieved from reference TRBV5-1 and TRBJ2-7, is KAGVTQTPRYLIKTRGQQVTLSCSPISGHRSVSWYQQTPGQGLQFLFEYFSETQRNKGNFPGRFSGRQFSNSRSEMNVSTLELGDSALYLCASSTDISYEQYFGPGTRLTVT.